This TCR beta chain was retrieved from a study of control samples from healthy donors and cancer patients. This CDR3 contains 13 residues. The V end was cut by 3 bases, the J end by 2 bases, with 8 bases between. Produced via immunoSEQ multiplex PCR; TCRdb's table is partial and in-frame only. The sample lists 100,000 to 150,000 clones, over 85% seen once, with about 7.6% in the top ten. Material for sequencing was PBMCs. The sequence came from a man aged 50 to 59 with head and neck cancer. The V call is TRBV12-3 or TRBV12-4, the J call TRBJ2-7, with D hard to call. CDR3 protein: CASSLVSTYEQYF. CDR3 sequence (DNA): TGTGCCAGCAGTTTGGTCTCGACCTACGAGCAGTACTTC.